These T cell receptor beta chains were read from a single sample in a study of blood T cell repertoires in COVID-19. Method: immunoSEQ multiplex PCR; TCRdb's copy keeps in-frame clones and lacks some. The sample lists around 260,000 clones, 65% to 85% occurring once. The sequenced sample was peripheral blood. These receptors were taken from a person aged 70 to 85 with COVID-19, enrolled during active disease. Each CDR3 is given with its conserved first and last residue. A D gene is named only where the DNA matches it firmly. Clone size is not always given. Where it is, it says once, few, many or a class for expanded clones.

- TRBJ2-1 TRBV7-2 many TGTGCCAGCAGCTTCCGGAGACGGGAGCAGTTCTTC CASSFRRREQFF
TRBD1 TRBJ1-4 TRBV29-1 - TGCAGCGTTGCCCGACAGGGGGGAACAACTAATGAAAAACTGTTTTTT CSVARQGGTTNEKLFF
TRBD1 TRBJ2-7 TRBV14 - TGTGCCAGCAGCCACGGGACAGGGGTCGAGCAGTACTTC CASSHGTGVEQYF
TRBD2 TRBJ2-5 TRBV28 - TGTGCCAGCAGCCCAATGTCAGCGGGAGTTTCAGAGACCCAGTACTTC CASSPMSAGVSETQYF
- TRBJ1-5 TRBV19 - TGTGCCAGTAGTATTAGCGGGGGACGGAATCAGCCCCAGCATTTT CASSISGGRNQPQHF
TRBD1 TRBJ1-6 TRBV6-6 - TGTGCCAGCAGTTCCGGACAGGAGACAAATTCACCCCTCCACTTT CASSSGQETNSPLHF
TRBD1 TRBJ1-1 TRBV29-1 - TGCAGCGTCCGTACTGCAGGGGGAAACACTGAAGCTTTCTTT CSVRTAGGNTEAFF
TRBD2 TRBJ2-7 TRBV3-1/TRBV3-2 - TGTGCCAGCAGCCAATCCGGGACTAACTACGAGCAGTACTTC CASSQSGTNYEQYF
- TRBJ1-3 TRBV11-2 - TGTGCCAGCAGCTTCGGGGAAAACACCATATATTTT CASSFGENTIYF
- TRBJ1-1 TRBV28 few TGTGCCAGCACCCTTGGGGGGGAGGGCACTGAAGCTTTCTTT CASTLGGEGTEAFF
- TRBJ2-3 TRBV18 - TGTGCCAGCCTGGGACTGGCTAGCACAGATACGCAGTATTTT CASLGLASTDTQYF
- TRBJ2-1 TRBV7-2 - TGTGCCAGCAGCCCCACGGTCCGGGACTCCTACAATGAGCAGTTCTTC CASSPTVRDSYNEQFF
TRBD2 TRBJ2-6 TRBV4-1 once TGCGCCAGCAGGATCAGACTAGCCACATCCTCTGGGGCCAACGTCCTGACTTTC CASRIRLATSSGANVLTF
- TRBJ1-4 TRBV5-6 - TGTGCCAGCCAACTCGGAGCTAATGAAAAACTGTTTTTT CASQLGANEKLFF
- TRBJ1-1 TRBV2 - TGTGCCAGCAGTGAAGATCGCCCCCCGGGTGAAGCTTTCTTT CASSEDRPPGEAFF
- TRBJ1-1 TRBV7-2 - TGTGCCAGCAGCTTAGCGAAGGGAGGGGTCACTGAAGCTTTCTTT CASSLAKGGVTEAFF
- TRBJ2-2 TRBV11-2 - TGTGCCAGCAGCTTAGCAGGCCCCGGGGAGCTGTTTTTT CASSLAGPGELFF
- TRBJ1-5 TRBV3-1/TRBV3-2 - TGTGCCAGCAGCCAAGTTTCCGGTAATCAGCCCCAGCATTTT CASSQVSGNQPQHF
TRBD1 TRBJ2-7 TRBV2 - TGTGCCAGCAGGGACAGGGCGGTTAACGAGCAGTACTTC CASRDRAVNEQYF